This TCR beta chain was sequenced in a study of shared clonotypes between healthy human individuals. Overall study context: Per-donor plates numbered three CD4 naive, three CD4 memory, two CD8 naive and one CD8 memory.

CD45RO negativity and positive selection for CCR7 defined naive CD8 cells, a population that excluded terminally differentiated effector memory CD45RA+ cells. The CDR3 has 15 residues. The germline CDR1 and CDR2 sequences are SNHLY and FYNNEI. V lost 0 bases and J 5 bases, leaving 11 bases between the germline ends. Assay used: immunoSEQ multiplex PCR; TCRdb lists only in-frame clones, some missing. Of millions of clones listed, about 95% were seen once; the top ten hold around 1.1%. The chain recombines TRBV2 with TRBJ2-1; D is possibly TRBD1 (6 bases). This TCR was recovered from a man aged 18 to 30 in good health. Material for sequencing was naive CD8+ T cells sorted from blood. Here the CDR3 reads CASSEAPGTNNEQFF. In nucleotides, the CDR3 is TGTGCCAGCAGTGAAGCCCCCGGGACAAACAATGAGCAGTTCTTC. Full variable domain (rest looked up from reference TRBV2 and TRBJ2-1): EPEVTQTPSHQVTQMGQEVILRCVPISNHLYFYWYRQILGQKVEFLVSFYNNEISEKSEIFDDQFSVERPDGSNFTLKIRSTKLEDSAMYFCASSEAPGTNNEQFFGPGTRLTVL.